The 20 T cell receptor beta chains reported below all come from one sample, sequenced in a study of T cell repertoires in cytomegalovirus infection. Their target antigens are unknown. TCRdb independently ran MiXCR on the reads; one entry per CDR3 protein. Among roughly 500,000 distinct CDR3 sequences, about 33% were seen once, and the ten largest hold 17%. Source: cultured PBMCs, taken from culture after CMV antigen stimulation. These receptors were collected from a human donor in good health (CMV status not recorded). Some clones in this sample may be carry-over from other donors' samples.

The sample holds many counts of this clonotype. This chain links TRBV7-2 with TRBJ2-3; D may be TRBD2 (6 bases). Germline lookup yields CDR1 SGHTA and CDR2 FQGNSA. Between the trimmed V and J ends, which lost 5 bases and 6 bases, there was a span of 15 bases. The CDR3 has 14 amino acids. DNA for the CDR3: TGTGCCAGCAGCCCGGGACTTACGATTGATACGCAGTATTTT. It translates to CASSPGLTIDTQYF.

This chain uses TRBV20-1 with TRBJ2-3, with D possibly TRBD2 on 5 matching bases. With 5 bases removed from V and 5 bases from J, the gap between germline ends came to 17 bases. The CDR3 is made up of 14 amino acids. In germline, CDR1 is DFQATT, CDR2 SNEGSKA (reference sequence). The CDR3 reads CSAPTRGRGDTQYF. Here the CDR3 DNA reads TGCAGTGCTCCGACGCGTGGGAGAGGAGATACGCAGTATTTT.

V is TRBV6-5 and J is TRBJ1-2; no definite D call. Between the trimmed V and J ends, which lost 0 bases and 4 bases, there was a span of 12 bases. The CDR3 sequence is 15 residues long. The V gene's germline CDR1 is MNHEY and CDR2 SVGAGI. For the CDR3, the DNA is TGTGCCAGCAGTTACTCAGATGGGGTGGGCTATGGCTACACCTTC. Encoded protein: CASSYSDGVGYGYTF.

CDR3 sequence (DNA): TGTGCCAGCAGCCCCTGGGGGGCGTTTCAGCCCCAGCATTTT. This sequence encodes CASSPWGAFQPQHF. The V call is TRBV7-2, the J call TRBJ1-5; tentative D call: TRBD1 (6 bases). V was clipped by 5 bases and J by 6 bases, with 14 bases between them. This CDR3 is 14 amino acids long. Germline CDR1 and CDR2: SGHTA and FQGNSA.

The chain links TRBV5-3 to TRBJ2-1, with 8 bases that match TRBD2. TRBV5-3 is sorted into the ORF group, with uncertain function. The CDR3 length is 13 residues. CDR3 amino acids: CVKGVAGSSEQFF. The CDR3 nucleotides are TGTGTGAAAGGAGTAGCGGGGTCGAGTGAGCAGTTCTTC.

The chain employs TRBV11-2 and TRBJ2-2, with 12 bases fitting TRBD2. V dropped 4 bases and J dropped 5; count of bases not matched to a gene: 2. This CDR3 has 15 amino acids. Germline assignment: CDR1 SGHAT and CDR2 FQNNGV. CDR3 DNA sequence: TGTGCCAGCAGCTGGGGGACTAGCGGGACCGGGGAGCTGTTTTTT. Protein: CASSWGTSGTGELFF.

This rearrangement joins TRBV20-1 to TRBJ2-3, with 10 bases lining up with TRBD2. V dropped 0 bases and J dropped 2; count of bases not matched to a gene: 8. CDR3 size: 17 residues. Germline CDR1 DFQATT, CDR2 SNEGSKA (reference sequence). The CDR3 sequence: CSARDAGTSEHTDTQYF. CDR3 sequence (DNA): TGCAGTGCTAGAGACGCCGGGACTAGCGAGCACACAGATACGCAGTATTTT.

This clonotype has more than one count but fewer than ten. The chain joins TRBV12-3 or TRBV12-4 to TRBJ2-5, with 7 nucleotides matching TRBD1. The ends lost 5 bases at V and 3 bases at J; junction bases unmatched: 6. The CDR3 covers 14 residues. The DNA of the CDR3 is TGTGCCAGCAGTGACAGGGACCAAAAAGAGACCCAGTACTTC. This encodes CASSDRDQKETQYF.

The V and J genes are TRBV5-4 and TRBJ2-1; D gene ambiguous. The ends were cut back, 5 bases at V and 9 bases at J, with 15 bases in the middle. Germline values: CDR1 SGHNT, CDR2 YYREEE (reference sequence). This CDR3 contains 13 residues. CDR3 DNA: TGTGCCAGCAGGGAGCCGGGCGTGGGTGAGCAGTTCTTC. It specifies CASREPGVGEQFF.

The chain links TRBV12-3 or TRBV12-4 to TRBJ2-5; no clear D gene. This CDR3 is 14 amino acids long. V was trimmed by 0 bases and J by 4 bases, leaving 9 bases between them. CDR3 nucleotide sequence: TGTGCCAGCAGTTTAGCGGGGTCTTTAGAGACCCAGTACTTC. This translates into CASSLAGSLETQYF.

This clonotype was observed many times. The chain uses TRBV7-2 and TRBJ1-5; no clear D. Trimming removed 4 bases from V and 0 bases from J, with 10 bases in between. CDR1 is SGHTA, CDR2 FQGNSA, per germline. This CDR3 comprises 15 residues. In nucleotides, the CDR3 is TGTGCCAGCAGCTCCAGTGCTTATAGCAATCAGCCCCAGCATTTT. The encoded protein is CASSSSAYSNQPQHF.

The CDR3 region has the DNA TGTGCCAGCTCGTGGGACAGGTTAACGAACACTGAAGCTTTCTTT. It codes for CASSWDRLTNTEAFF. The chain employs TRBV18 and TRBJ1-1, with 8 bases that match TRBD1. V was pared by 6 bases and J by 1 base, with 7 bases of the junction left unmatched. The CDR3 has 15 residues. Germline assignment: CDR1 KGHSH and CDR2 LQKENI.

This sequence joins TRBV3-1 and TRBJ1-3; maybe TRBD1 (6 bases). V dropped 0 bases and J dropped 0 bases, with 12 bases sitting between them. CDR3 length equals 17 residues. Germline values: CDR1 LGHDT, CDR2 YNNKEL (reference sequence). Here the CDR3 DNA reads TGTGCCAGCAGCCAAGAAAGTTCAGGGGCCTCTGGAAACACCATATATTTT. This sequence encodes CASSQESSGASGNTIYF.

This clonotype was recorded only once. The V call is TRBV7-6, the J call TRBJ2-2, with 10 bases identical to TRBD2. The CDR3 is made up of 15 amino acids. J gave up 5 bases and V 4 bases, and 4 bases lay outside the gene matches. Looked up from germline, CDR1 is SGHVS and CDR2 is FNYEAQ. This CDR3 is CASSSGTSATGELFF. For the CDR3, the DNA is TGTGCCAGCAGCTCAGGGACTAGCGCTACCGGGGAGCTGTTTTTT.

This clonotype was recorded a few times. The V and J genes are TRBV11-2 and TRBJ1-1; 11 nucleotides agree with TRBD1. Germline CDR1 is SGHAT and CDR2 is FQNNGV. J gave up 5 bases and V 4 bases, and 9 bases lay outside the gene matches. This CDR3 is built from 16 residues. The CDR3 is CASSSRRTGGNTEAFF. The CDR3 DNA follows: TGTGCCAGCAGCTCCCGCCGGACAGGGGGCAATACTGAAGCTTTCTTT.

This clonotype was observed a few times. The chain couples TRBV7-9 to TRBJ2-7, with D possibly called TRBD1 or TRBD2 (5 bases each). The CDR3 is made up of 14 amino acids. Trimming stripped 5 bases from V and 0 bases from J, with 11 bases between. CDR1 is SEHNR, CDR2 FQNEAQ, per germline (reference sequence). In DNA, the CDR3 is TGTGCCAGCAGCCACCGGGACGCCTCCTACGAGCAGTACGTC. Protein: CASSHRDASYEQYV.

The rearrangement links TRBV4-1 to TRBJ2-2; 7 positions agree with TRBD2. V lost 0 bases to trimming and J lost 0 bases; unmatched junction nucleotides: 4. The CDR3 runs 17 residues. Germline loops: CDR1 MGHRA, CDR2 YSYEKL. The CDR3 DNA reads TGCGCCAGCAGCCAAGAAATACGGGGGGCGAACACCGGGGAGCTGTTTTTT. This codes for CASSQEIRGANTGELFF.

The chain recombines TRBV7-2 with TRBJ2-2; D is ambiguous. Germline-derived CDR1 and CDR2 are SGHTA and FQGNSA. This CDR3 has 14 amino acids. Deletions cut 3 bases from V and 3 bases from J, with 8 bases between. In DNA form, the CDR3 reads TGTGCCAGCAGCTTCTCACTCGACACCGGGGAGCTGTTTTTT. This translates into CASSFSLDTGELFF.

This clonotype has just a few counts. DNA for the CDR3: TGCGCCAGCAGCCAAGAAGGTCGTTCTGGACTAGCAGTGGAGACCCAGTACTTC. This encodes CASSQEGRSGLAVETQYF. The chain couples TRBV4-3 to TRBJ2-5; TRBD2 aligns across 8 bases. This CDR3 is 18 amino acids long. Losses at the gene ends were 0 bases for V and 5 bases for J; bases not matched to a gene: 14. Looked up from germline, CDR1 is LGHNA and CDR2 is YSLEER.

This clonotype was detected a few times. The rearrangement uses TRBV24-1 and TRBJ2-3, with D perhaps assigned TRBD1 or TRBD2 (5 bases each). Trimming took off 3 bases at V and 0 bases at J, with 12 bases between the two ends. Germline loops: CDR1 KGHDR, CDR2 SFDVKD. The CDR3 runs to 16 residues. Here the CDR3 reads CATSDPGTASTDTQYF. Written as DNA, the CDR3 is TGTGCCACCAGTGATCCAGGGACGGCTAGCACAGATACGCAGTATTTT.